These T cell receptor beta chains were read from a single sample in a study of T cells in Graves' hyperthyroidism and ophthalmopathy. TCRdb used MiXCR to reprocess the multiplex PCR reads, holding one entry per CDR3 protein. Of around 190,000 distinct CDR3 sequences in the sample, around a sixth were seen once. What was sequenced was blood. The origin of the receptors is a woman in her fifties or sixties with Graves' hyperthyroidism. The CDR3 runs from the conserved cysteine through the conserved F or W. A D gene is named only where the DNA matches it firmly. The size of a clone is reported for some rows only, either as once, few or many, or as a class for expanded clones.

abundance,v_gene,j_gene,d_gene,CDR3nt,CDR3aa
few,TRBV5-4,TRBJ2-1,NA,TGTGCCAGCAGCTTGGGGGCACTAGGAGGCCACAATGAGCAGTTCTTC,CASSLGALGGHNEQFF
many,TRBV7-8,TRBJ2-7,TRBD1,TGTGCCAGCAGCTTAGCGGTGCTAGACAGGGGTAACGAGCAGTACTTC,CASSLAVLDRGNEQYF
NA,TRBV30,TRBJ2-1,TRBD2,TGTGCCTGGCAGACTAGCGGGAGGAGTCCCTACAATGAGCAGTTCTTC,CAWQTSGRSPYNEQFF
many,TRBV6-1,TRBJ1-1,NA,TGTGCCAGCAGTTATGTGCGACAGTCTGAAGCTTTCTTT,CASSYVRQSEAFF
few,TRBV27,TRBJ2-7,NA,TGTGCCAGCAGTTTATCTTTGGGAGGCGAGCAGTACTTC,CASSLSLGGEQYF
many,TRBV29-1,TRBJ2-1,TRBD1,TGCAGCGTTGAAGATCGGGACAGGGTGGGGAATGAGCAGTTCTTC,CSVEDRDRVGNEQFF
NA,TRBV11-3,TRBJ1-4,NA,TGTGCCAGCAGCTTTGGGGCAGCAACTAATGAAAAACTGTTTTTT,CASSFGAATNEKLFF
few,TRBV5-1,TRBJ2-5,NA,TGCGCCAGCAGCTTGGTGGCGGGTCCAGCAACGGGAGAGACCCAGTACTTC,CASSLVAGPATGETQYF
many,TRBV5-1,TRBJ1-1,NA,TGCGCCAGCAGCTGGGGGGGGGGAGTGGACAACACTGAAGCTTTCTTT,CASSWGGGVDNTEAFF
many,TRBV7-9,TRBJ2-3,TRBD2,TGTGCCAGCGGGCCTCGGGGGGCAGATACGCAGTATTTT,CASGPRGADTQYF
NA,TRBV20-1,TRBJ2-5,TRBD2,TGCAGTGCTCCCCATTTGAGGACTAGCACCGGGGAGACCCAGTACTTC,CSAPHLRTSTGETQYF
NA,TRBV19,TRBJ1-2,NA,TGTGCCAGTAGGATAGACAGGAGGTATGGCTACACCTTC,CASRIDRRYGYTF
many,TRBV5-1,TRBJ2-7,NA,TGCGCCAGCAGCTTGGACGCTTACGAGCAGTACTTC,CASSLDAYEQYF
few,TRBV5-1,TRBJ2-2,NA,TGCGCCAGCAGTAGAGCGACGAACACCGGGGAGCTGTTTTTT,CASSRATNTGELFF
few,TRBV6-4,TRBJ2-1,TRBD1,TGTGCCAGCAGTGACCCCACAGGACCCGGGACAGAGGAACAAGGGAATGAGCAGTTCTTC,CASSDPTGPGTEEQGNEQFF
NA,TRBV28,TRBJ1-1,NA,TGTGCCAGCAGCGCAGAAATGGCCACTGAAGCTTTCTTT,CASSAEMATEAFF
NA,TRBV20-1,TRBJ1-3,NA,TGCAGTGCTAATGTCGAGGGGGGAGCTGGAAACACCATATATTTT,CSANVEGGAGNTIYF
NA,TRBV5-1,TRBJ2-7,NA,TGCGCCAGCAGCTCGGGCGGAGACGAGCAGTACTTC,CASSSGGDEQYF
few,TRBV6-1,TRBJ1-3,NA,TGTGCCAGCAGTTTTGACCCCAGTGGAAACACCATATATTTT,CASSFDPSGNTIYF
NA,TRBV27,TRBJ1-3,TRBD1,TGTGCCAGCAGTTTATCGGGGACAGACCTTTACTCTGGAAACACCATATATTTT,CASSLSGTDLYSGNTIYF
NA,TRBV18,TRBJ2-7,NA,TGTGCCAGCTCACCACCCAGTTCCCACGAGCAGTACTTC,CASSPPSSHEQYF
many,TRBV10-3,TRBJ2-7,NA,TGTGCCATCAAGGGCCAAAAGGACAACTCCTACGAGCAGTACTTC,CAIKGQKDNSYEQYF
NA,TRBV27,TRBJ1-5,NA,TGTGCCAGCAGGTTAGGAGCTAATCAGCCCCAGCATTTT,CASRLGANQPQHF
many,TRBV6-1,TRBJ2-1,NA,TGTGCCAGTATGGACAGCCAGCAGTTCTTC,CASMDSQQFF
many,TRBV6-2/TRBV6-3,TRBJ2-7,TRBD2,TGTGCCAGCAGCCTGCTAGCGGAGTCTGGGGAGCAGTACTTC,CASSLLAESGEQYF
many,TRBV12-3/TRBV12-4,TRBJ2-7,TRBD1,TGTGCCAGCTTAGGGACAGGGCCGCTGTACGAGCAGTACTTC,CASLGTGPLYEQYF
NA,TRBV10-3,TRBJ2-7,NA,TGTGCCATCAGGTCGGGAGACGAGCAGTACTTC,CAIRSGDEQYF
many,TRBV30,TRBJ1-2,NA,TGTGCCTGGAGTGTATTCGGGACTACCTGGGGCTACACCTTC,CAWSVFGTTWGYTF
many,TRBV7-4,TRBJ2-2,TRBD2,TGTGCCAGCAGCTTAGAAGGACTAGCGGGGTTGCCGTTGAGCGGGGAGCTGTTTTTT,CASSLEGLAGLPLSGELFF
NA,TRBV4-1,TRBJ1-5,NA,TGCGCCAGCAGCCAAGCCAAGCTGAGGGGAGATAGCAATCAGCCCCAGCATTTT,CASSQAKLRGDSNQPQHF
many,TRBV3-1,TRBJ2-7,TRBD2,TGTGCCAGCAGCCAAGCCACTAGCGGGAGGATGAACGAGCAGTACTTC,CASSQATSGRMNEQYF
NA,TRBV30,TRBJ1-1,TRBD1,TGTGCCTGGAGTTTGGGACAGCACACTGAAGCTTTCTTT,CAWSLGQHTEAFF
NA,TRBV7-9,TRBJ2-1,TRBD1,TGTGCCAGCAGCTTAGTTGCCAGGGGGCGGACGGGAGCCACCTACAATGAGCAGTTCTTC,CASSLVARGRTGATYNEQFF